This T cell receptor (beta chain) stems from a study of blood T cell repertoires in COVID-19 (dated by TCRdb to 2018 to 2021). Some background on the complete study: The collaborator samples originated in the United States, Italy and Spain and spanned the acute and convalescent phases of COVID-19. A de-identified subject ID, COVID-19 status, age in years and sex were almost always included in the sample metadata. The material from the prospective study consisted of cDNA or gDNA derived from T cells, B-cell-depleted T cells, or PBMCs. Where HLA class I and class II types were available, the types were taken from metadata supplied by the sample provider, not from assay-based typing. The samples were drawn from two sources: the first 160 participants of the ongoing ImmuneRACE study, and over 1,000 subjects contributed by 6 global collaborators. Subjects who had been exposed to COVID-19, were actively infected with it, or had recovered from it provided the deeply sampled blood TCRbeta repertoires that made up the dataset. The repertoires were made available in a free public database intended to serve as a resource for research on the immune response to SARS-CoV-2.

Broad study findings and their caveats: How much clinical and demographic metadata was included differed by source and by participant, and the metadata was provided uncurated.

V sheds 5 bases and J sheds 3 bases, leaving 7 bases between their ends. CDR1 and CDR2 are drawn from the germline V gene: MDHEN, SYDVKM. The CDR3 numbers 13 residues from cysteine through phenylalanine. CDR3 DNA only is kept here, 39 bases in frame from base 1. In its sample, this clone was seen once. The clone's antigen remains unknown. Base qualities are not at hand, and no much larger clone is one base apart. One collaborating source in Seattle enrolled patients during active infection and followed them longitudinally through the course of disease. The collaborating institutions used their own protocols to collect whole blood in K2EDTA tubes. For TCRbeta analysis, collaborator samples were shipped as frozen whole blood, as isolated PBMCs, or as DNA extracted from either sample type. The immunoSEQ Assay, a bias-controlled multiplex PCR, was used to amplify TCRbeta CDR3 regions from genomic DNA. From the authors' description of their analysis: Nucleated cell counts per sample were estimated from amplification of reference gene primers within the assay. Sequence reads were collapsed and filtered to measure the absolute abundance of every unique TCRbeta CDR3 rearrangement. Productive Simpson clonality was computed per sample as the square root of Simpson's diversity index over productive rearrangements. TCRdb retrieved this table from immuneACCESS and kept in-frame rearrangements only. Not all clones are present; in checked studies, unresolved V genes account for under half, and no reason is known for the remainder. V, J and clone size are those of that table, while D and trimming were read from the DNA. This sample comprises 200,000 to 250,000 clones, approximately 85% of them detected only once. The ten biggest clones cover roughly 4.6% of the sample.

This chain joins TRBV28 to TRBJ2-2, with a tentative D gene TRBD1 over 6 matching bases. Material: peripheral blood. This clonotype originated in a man aged 50 to 59 with COVID-19, enrolled during active disease. The DNA reads as follows: TGTGCCAGCAGTCAGGGGCACACCGGGGAGCTGTTTTTT. Its protein reads: CASSQGHTGELFF.